The 3 T cell receptor beta chains reported below all come from one sample, sequenced in a study of naive and memory T cell subsets. The library had UMIs added by 3' ligation of an oligonucleotide to TCR cDNA. Amplification of ligated cDNA took four PCR rounds with SP2 and nested alpha and beta constant primers. TCRdb analysed the 5' RACE reads with MiXCR anew, one entry per CDR3 protein. The table records 58,000 or so distinct CDR3 sequences, 6% to 8.5% of them present only once. These receptors came from a female donor in good health.

This clonotype has at least ten counts. The V call is TRBV20-1, the J call TRBJ2-7; a weak D match, TRBD1 (6 bases). The CDR3 consists of 13 residues. Trimming stripped 7 bases from V and 2 bases from J, with 15 bases between. Germline V gives CDR1 DFQATT, CDR2 SNEGSKA (reference sequence). CDR3 sequence reads: CSGRRDMPYEQYF. The CDR3 DNA sequence: TGCAGTGGAAGACGGGACATGCCCTACGAGCAGTACTTC.

This clonotype was recorded at least ten times. The chain has TRBV20-1 and TRBJ1-2; possibly TRBD1 for D (5 bases). Germline V CDR1 and CDR2: DFQATT, SNEGSKA (reference sequence). V gave up 3 bases and J gave up 12 bases, with 23 bases separating them. The CDR3 has 14 residues. Written as DNA, the CDR3 is TGCAGTGCTAGCGCCCAGGGACGGACCTCTTTGAACACCTTC. Its translation: CSASAQGRTSLNTF.

This clonotype was picked up many times. The chain recombines TRBV18 with TRBJ1-1; D is undetermined. The V end lost 2 bases, the J end lost 2 bases, and 12 bases lay between the germline ends. This CDR3 has 15 residues. Germline loops: CDR1 KGHSH, CDR2 LQKENI. DNA for the CDR3: TGTGCCAGCTCACCAAGCGTTCCGGGAAACACTGAAGCTTTCTTT. This sequence encodes CASSPSVPGNTEAFF.